Below, 23 T cell receptor beta chains from the same sample are listed, as sequenced in a study of T-cell reconstitution after alpha-beta-depleted transplantation in children listed by TCRdb under 2016. Library construction relied on PCR. Instrument on record: Illumina HiSeq 2500. Molecular barcoding was employed in the preparation of TCR libraries, with unique molecular identifiers being used to normalize TCRbeta repertoire quantification. TCRdb applied fastp at Q25 and MiXCR to the public reads, then kept only in-frame beta chains. Merged by CDR3 protein, the rows form single entries marked with the most common genes and DNA. For this sample there are about 500,000 distinct CDR3 sequences; about 30% appear just once. The top ten clones comprise 2% to 2.5% of the sample. The sequencing here drew on PBMCs from the stem cell graft donor, taken from the stem cell graft. The origin of the receptors is a human donor who donated a stem cell graft to a child with aplastic anemia.

V gene TRBV12-2 combines with J gene TRBJ1-1. TRBV12-2 is termed a pseudogene. The CDR3 has 13 amino acids. The CDR3 sequence: CASRSTGTAKAFF. The DNA for the CDR3 is TGTGCAAGTCGCTCTACGGGGACGGCGAAAGCTTTCTTT.

The rearrangement joins TRBV6-5 to TRBJ1-4, with 7 positions matching TRBD1. This CDR3 contains 17 residues. V dropped 3 bases and J dropped 8; count of bases not matched to a gene: 15. Germline assignment: CDR1 MNHEY and CDR2 SVGAGI. CDR3 region: CASSYALGAGGREKLFF. CDR3 nucleotides: TGTGCCAGCAGTTATGCCCTCGGCGCAGGGGGAAGGGAAAAACTGTTTTTT.

The chain couples TRBV10-3 to TRBJ2-3, with TRBD2 matching over 7 bases. Germline trimming cut 2 bases from V and 6 bases from J; bases unmatched to any gene: 11. The length of the CDR3 is 16 residues. CDR1 and CDR2 (germline): ENHRY, SYGVKD. The CDR3, as DNA: TGTGCCATCAGTGAGAGGTCGGGGAGGGCCGGGGATACGCAGTATTTT. It yields the protein CAISERSGRAGDTQYF.

This chain links TRBV4-2 with TRBJ2-3; 7 bases are a match to TRBD2. Germline CDR1 LGHNA, CDR2 YNFKEQ. This CDR3 contains 14 residues. With V trimmed by 5 bases and J by 4 bases, 6 bases remained unmatched. The CDR3 DNA is TGTGCCAGCAGCGACGGGACTACACCAGATACGCAGTATTTT. Its translation is CASSDGTTPDTQYF.

This clonotype is medium-sized in the sample. J is TRBJ2-7 and V is TRBV12-3 or TRBV12-4, with 7 bases aligning to TRBD2. V lost 6 bases to trimming and J lost 0 bases; unmatched junction nucleotides: 8. There are 15 residues in the CDR3. DNA of the CDR3: TGTGCCAGCAGCCGTGGGGCGGGAGTCTCCTACGAGCAGTACGTC. Its protein is CASSRGAGVSYEQYV.

In its sample, this clonotype was seen a few times. For the CDR3, the DNA is TGTGCCATACAGGGGGGAAACATTCAGTACTTC. Translation: CAIQGGNIQYF. J is TRBJ2-4 and V is TRBV30, with 8 bases lining up with TRBD1. The junction had 3 bases not matched to a gene; V was cut back by 8 bases and J by 6 bases. Germline lookup yields CDR1 GTSNPN and CDR2 SVGIG (reference sequence). CDR3 length: 11 amino acids. The full variable domain, completed using reference TRBV30 and TRBJ2-4, is SQTIHQWPATLVQPVGSPLSLECTVEGTSNPNLYWYRQAAGRGLQLLFYSVGIGQISSEVPQNLSASRPQDRQFILSSKKLLLSDSGFYLCAIQGGNIQYFGAGTRLSVL.

This clonotype was observed a few times. The V and J genes are TRBV27 and TRBJ2-1, with D possibly matching TRBD2 (5 bases). The length of the CDR3 is 15 residues. The germline V gene encodes CDR1 MNHEY and CDR2 SMNVEV (reference sequence). Between the trimmed V and J ends, which lost 10 bases and 9 bases, there was a span of 25 bases. The CDR3 reads CATNGPVGLATEQFF. The CDR3, as DNA: TGTGCCACTAACGGTCCGGTGGGTCTAGCCACTGAGCAGTTCTTC.

There are a few counts of this clonotype. The chain uses TRBV12-3 or TRBV12-4 and TRBJ2-1; D gene unclear. The CDR3 has 14 residues. Deletions cut 8 bases from V and 2 bases from J, with 13 bases between. CDR3 region: CASGMSSAYNEQFF. CDR3 sequence (DNA): TGTGCCAGCGGGATGAGTTCGGCCTACAATGAGCAGTTCTTC.

V usage is TRBV29-1 and J usage is TRBJ2-1; TRBD2 matches 7 bases. Germline V lookup: CDR1 SQVTM, CDR2 ANQGSEA. The J segment lost 7 bases and the V segment lost 1 base, leaving 7 bases of the junction unmatched. This CDR3 is built from 14 residues. The CDR3 is CSVEVGRGGNEQFF. The DNA for the CDR3 is TGCAGCGTTGAAGTAGGGCGGGGAGGGAATGAGCAGTTCTTC.

The gene calls are TRBV6-2 or TRBV6-3 and TRBJ2-3, with 9 positions matching TRBD1. Trimming at V came to 7 bases and at J to 4 bases, leaving 6 bases not matched to a gene. In germline, CDR1 is MNHEY, CDR2 SVGEGT. The CDR3 totals 14 residues. CDR3 sequence: CASTDRGGPDTQYF. In DNA form, the CDR3 reads TGTGCCAGCACGGACAGGGGAGGTCCAGATACGCAGTATTTT.

The chain couples TRBV28 to TRBJ1-1; unclear D gene. The V gene lost 10 bases and the J gene lost 1 base, with 10 bases spanning the gap. The CDR3 has 12 residues. From germline, CDR1 is MDHEN and CDR2 SYDVKM. CDR3 residues: CATWLRNTEAFF. DNA for the CDR3: TGTGCCACCTGGTTAAGGAACACTGAAGCTTTCTTT.

Only a few counts were recorded for this clonotype. J is TRBJ1-6 and V is TRBV4-1; the D is unclear. The CDR3 is made up of 15 amino acids. Germline CDR1 reads MGHRA; CDR2 reads YSYEKL. The V and J ends lost 4 bases and 9 bases respectively, with 16 bases between them. DNA of the CDR3: TGCGCCAGCAGCCCGGAAGAGTTGGATCCTTCACCCCTCCACTTT. This translates into CASSPEELDPSPLHF.

The CDR3 reads CASSLGGAGYNEQFF. The CDR3 DNA reads as TGTGCCAGCAGCCTTGGGGGGGCAGGATACAATGAGCAGTTCTTC. The chain joins TRBV13 to TRBJ2-1; D might be TRBD2 (7 bases). This CDR3 comprises 15 residues. Germline V gene data show CDR1 as PRHDT and CDR2 as FYEKMQ (reference sequence). The ends were cut back, 5 bases at V and 4 bases at J, with 15 bases in the middle.

This clonotype occurred a few times. The chain carries TRBV5-6 and TRBJ2-7, with 9 bases that match TRBD1. V lost 1 base to trimming and J lost 4 bases; unmatched junction nucleotides: 9. The CDR3 totals 16 residues. Germline assignment: CDR1 SGHDT and CDR2 YYEEEE. CDR3 amino acids: CASSLLSSGQGYEQYV. CDR3 nucleotides: TGTGCCAGCAGCTTGCTCAGCTCGGGACAGGGTTACGAGCAGTACGTC.

This clonotype was seen only a few times. The V and J genes are TRBV27 and TRBJ1-5; tentative D call: TRBD1 (6 bases). The CDR3 extends over 15 amino acids. Germline V gene data show CDR1 as MNHEY and CDR2 as SMNVEV (reference sequence). Trimming took 4 bases from V and 0 from J, leaving 10 bases between them. The CDR3 is CASSYDRNSNQPQHF. In nucleotides, the CDR3 is TGTGCCAGCAGTTATGACAGGAATAGCAATCAGCCCCAGCATTTT.

V and J are TRBV3-1 and TRBJ2-3; D unresolved. CDR1 and CDR2 from the germline V gene are LGHDT and YNNKEL (reference sequence). V was cut by 3 bases and J by 0 bases, with 13 bases left in between. The CDR3 is 16 residues long. The CDR3 DNA reads TGTGCCAGCAGCCAGCCGAGTCAACAGAGCACAGATACGCAGTATTTT. It codes for CASSQPSQQSTDTQYF.

This clonotype has more than one count but fewer than ten. The chain is built from TRBV5-1 and TRBJ2-2; TRBD1 agrees at 8 bases. The CDR3 extends over 15 amino acids. Germline assignment: CDR1 SGHRS and CDR2 YFSETQ. The junction had 6 bases not matched to a gene; V was cut back by 3 bases and J by 5 bases. In DNA, the CDR3 is TGCGCCAGCAGCTCAGCAGGGGGCAGGACCGGGGAGCTGTTTTTT. Its protein product is CASSSAGGRTGELFF.

This clonotype appeared a few times. V gene TRBV14 combines with J gene TRBJ2-7; 9 positions match TRBD2. The CDR3 length is 17 residues. The V gene end was trimmed by 1 base and the J gene end by 6 bases; junction bases not matched to a gene: 13. Germline CDR1 is SGHDN and CDR2 is FVKESK. As DNA, the CDR3 is TGTGCCAGCAGCCAAGTCGGGGCGGGAGGGCCTTCAGGCGAGCAGTACTTC. Translation: CASSQVGAGGPSGEQYF.

A single count supports this clonotype. The CDR3 here is CSASLGTSGTDTQYF. As DNA, the CDR3 is TGCAGTGCTAGCTTAGGGACTAGCGGTACAGATACGCAGTATTTT. This chain links TRBV20-1 with TRBJ2-3; 11 nucleotides agree with TRBD2. Germline loops: CDR1 DFQATT, CDR2 SNEGSKA (reference sequence). CDR3 length equals 15 residues. Trimming removed 3 bases from V and 3 bases from J; junction bases left unmatched: 5.

This chain links TRBV20-1 with TRBJ2-7, with D possibly matching TRBD2 (5 bases). The V end lost 1 base, the J end lost 3 bases, and 16 bases lay between the germline ends. Germline CDR1 DFQATT, CDR2 SNEGSKA (reference sequence). The CDR3 runs 15 residues. The CDR3 bases are TGCAGTGCTAGAGTAGCGCGGTACGGGGACTACGAGCAGTACTTC. This translates into CSARVARYGDYEQYF.

The chain is built from TRBV30 and TRBJ1-2; tentatively, D is TRBD1 (6 bases). V dropped 0 bases and J dropped 4 bases, with 12 bases sitting between them. Germline V gene lookup returns CDR1 GTSNPN and CDR2 SVGIG (reference sequence). CDR3 length equals 14 residues. In nucleotides, the CDR3 is TGTGCCTGGAGTGTGGGGGGGCATCGCTATGGCTACACCTTC. Translating it yields CAWSVGGHRYGYTF.

V and J are TRBV24-1 and TRBJ2-1; 8 bases are shared with TRBD2. Trimming at V came to 3 bases and at J to 4 bases, leaving 10 bases not matched to a gene. The CDR3 is 17 amino acids. Germline V gives CDR1 KGHDR, CDR2 SFDVKD. CDR3 protein: CATSDVTSEGRYNEQFF. The CDR3 nucleotides read TGTGCCACCAGTGATGTGACTAGCGAGGGGAGGTACAATGAGCAGTTCTTC.

The chain uses TRBV28 and TRBJ2-1; D is unclear. Trimming stripped 3 bases from V and 2 bases from J, with 5 bases between. CDR1 and CDR2 (germline): MDHEN, SYDVKM. The CDR3 totals 13 residues. The CDR3 is CASSLQAYNEQFF. In DNA, the CDR3 is TGTGCCAGCAGTTTGCAGGCCTACAATGAGCAGTTCTTC.